This TCR beta chain was found in a study of cytomegalovirus exposure and HLA in healthy donors. For the study at large: Early released data had about 85 million unique TCRs, all coming from HLA-typed donors.

Note on this clone: The target antigen is unknown.

Germline V gives CDR1 MNHEY, CDR2 SVGAGI. The CDR3 consists of 14 residues. Germline trimming cut 0 bases from V and 5 bases from J; bases unmatched to any gene: 1. The PCR was carried out with 60 Vbeta primers and 13 Jbeta primers. Sequencing used immunoSEQ multiplex PCR; TCRdb keeps in-frame clones, though not all of them. The profile shows some 130,000 clones, more than 70% of them singletons. Study observations and caveats: The study listed about 150 cytomegalovirus-associated TCR beta chains. A later analysis found that most CMV-associated TCR beta chains appeared HLA-restricted. In a later analysis, an Asian-associated ancestry cluster reportedly showed fewer N-insertions than the approximately 620-donor mean.

The chain links TRBV6-5 to TRBJ1-1; 9 bases agree with TRBD1. This TCR derives from a male donor in good health and CMV-seropositive. Sequencing input: PBMCs. The DNA of the CDR3 is TGTGCCAGCAGTTACTCGACAGGGGGTACTGAAGCTTTCTTT. Protein: CASSYSTGGTEAFF.